Below are 29 T cell receptor beta chains sequenced from a single sample in a study of T cell repertoires in cytomegalovirus infection. TCRdb called the reads again in MiXCR, with one record for every CDR3 protein. The sample lists 200,000 to 300,000 distinct CDR3 sequences, about 12% occurring once. Sequencing was carried out using PBMCs. The receptors here all came from a human donor in good health (CMV status not recorded). Some clones in this sample may be carry-over from other donors' samples.

J is TRBJ1-2 and V is TRBV20-1, with 7 nucleotides matching TRBD1. With V trimmed by 4 bases and J by 3 bases, 14 bases remained unmatched. CDR1 DFQATT and CDR2 SNEGSKA come from the germline V gene (reference sequence). This CDR3 comprises 16 residues. The CDR3 here is CSATTTGQKWDYGYTF. The CDR3 coding sequence is TGCAGTGCTACAACGACAGGGCAAAAGTGGGACTATGGCTACACCTTC.

The gene calls are TRBV6-2 or TRBV6-3 and TRBJ2-3, with 12 bases fitting TRBD2. After removal of 11 bases from V and 4 bases from J, the junction contained 7 bases not matched to a gene. This CDR3 has 14 residues. Germline V gene data show CDR1 as MNHEY and CDR2 as SVGEGT. The DNA for the CDR3 is TGTGCCGCCACTAGCGGGGGGTCGGCAGATACGCAGTATTTT. It codes for CAATSGGSADTQYF.

This clonotype has a count of ten or more. The chain has TRBV7-2 and TRBJ1-2; D unclear. V was trimmed by 2 bases and J by 0 bases, leaving 10 bases between them. The CDR3 sequence is 15 residues long. Per the germline V gene, CDR1 is SGHTA and CDR2 is FQGNSA. This chain's CDR3 is CASSLPSGTNYGYTF. The CDR3 coding sequence is TGTGCCAGCAGCTTACCCTCCGGGACTAACTATGGCTACACCTTC.

This clonotype was recorded many times. This chain connects TRBV7-2 to TRBJ2-5; D gene unclear. The germline V gene has CDR1 SGHTA and CDR2 FQGNSA. This CDR3 has 15 residues. V lost 1 base and J lost 1, with 10 bases in between. The CDR3 loop is CASSLGRVTQETQYF. The CDR3 DNA is TGTGCCAGCAGCTTAGGTCGGGTTACCCAAGAGACCCAGTACTTC.

V and J are TRBV6-5 and TRBJ2-1; D possibly corresponds to TRBD2 (6 bases). The CDR3 contains 15 residues. V was cut by 5 bases and J by 3 bases, with 14 bases left in between. The germline V gene encodes CDR1 MNHEY and CDR2 SVGAGI. The CDR3 DNA sequence: TGTGCCAGCAGTCCTACCCTGGGGGGCTACAATGAGCAGTTCTTC. Translated: CASSPTLGGYNEQFF.

This clonotype has only one observation. This clone may be a read error of a much larger clone one base away. The CDR3 DNA reads TGTGCCAGCAGTTTAGGACTGATCGATCAGCCCCAGCATTTT. This codes for CASSLGLIDQPQHF. The V gene is TRBV28, the J gene TRBJ1-5; no reliable D call. Germline V gene sequence: CDR1 MDHEN, CDR2 SYDVKM. This CDR3 has 14 amino acids. Trimming took off 2 bases at V and 5 bases at J, with 10 bases between the two ends. Combining the CDR3 with reference TRBV28 and TRBJ1-5 gives the whole variable domain DVKVTQSSRYLVKRTGEKVFLECVQDMDHENMFWYRQDPGLGLRLIYFSYDVKMKEKGDIPEGYSVSREKKERFSLILESASTNQTSMYLCASSLGLIDQPQHFGDGTRLSIL.

The chain uses TRBV5-1 and TRBJ2-2; no firm D call. V gave up 4 bases and J gave up 0 bases, with 13 bases separating them. CDR3 size: 16 residues. Looked up from germline, CDR1 is SGHRS and CDR2 is YFSETQ. The CDR3 spells CASSLDIFANTGELFF. The CDR3 bases are TGCGCCAGCAGCCTAGACATCTTTGCGAACACCGGGGAGCTGTTTTTT.

At least ten counts were recorded for this clonotype. The chain joins TRBV20-1 to TRBJ1-3; D might be TRBD1 (5 bases). The CDR3 loop spans 14 amino acids. Per the germline V gene, CDR1 is DFQATT and CDR2 is SNEGSKA (reference sequence). V lost 6 bases and J 0 bases, leaving 12 bases between the germline ends. CDR3 DNA: TGCAGTGCAACCTCAGGGCCCTCTGGAAACACCATATATTTT. This gives the protein CSATSGPSGNTIYF.

The chain carries TRBV14 and TRBJ2-1; D is uncertain. Germline values: CDR1 SGHDN, CDR2 FVKESK. The V and J ends lost 4 bases and 2 bases respectively, with 6 bases between them. CDR3 length equals 13 residues. The CDR3 spells CASSPRTYNEQFF. CDR3 nucleotide sequence: TGTGCCAGCAGCCCAAGGACCTACAATGAGCAGTTCTTC.

This clonotype was recorded a few times. V is TRBV7-2 and J is TRBJ2-3; D not certain. Trimming removed 2 bases from V and 3 bases from J, with 6 bases in between. This CDR3 has 13 residues. Germline CDR1 is SGHTA and CDR2 is FQGNSA. The CDR3 region is CASSLYGTDTQYF. The DNA for the CDR3 is TGTGCCAGCAGCTTATACGGAACAGATACGCAGTATTTT.

This clonotype has ten or more counts. The CDR3 DNA reads as TGTGCCAGCAGGTCGTCTGGGGGAGGCACTGAAGCTTTCTTT. This encodes CASRSSGGGTEAFF. The V gene is TRBV6-1, the J gene TRBJ1-1; TRBD1 might be the D (5 bases). This CDR3 contains 14 residues. Germline CDR1 and CDR2: MNHNS and SASEGT. The V gene lost 6 bases and the J gene lost 4 bases, with 15 bases spanning the gap.

This clonotype was seen many times. The J gene is TRBJ2-6, the V gene TRBV19; D call uncertain. With 0 bases removed from V and 12 bases from J, the gap between germline ends came to 12 bases. Germline V gene sequence: CDR1 LNHDA, CDR2 SQIVND (reference sequence). This CDR3 has 14 amino acids. The CDR3 here is CASSIERPAAVLTF. DNA for the CDR3: TGTGCCAGTAGTATAGAACGCCCAGCAGCCGTCCTGACTTTC.

The chain is built from TRBV5-1 and TRBJ2-5; 8 bases are a match to TRBD1. CDR3 size: 15 residues. V trimming: 3 bases; J trimming: 5 bases; junction bases outside the gene matches: 9. Looked up from germline, CDR1 is SGHRS and CDR2 is YFSETQ. Written as DNA, the CDR3 is TGCGCCAGCAGCTCCCACAGGGGGTCAGGGGAGACCCAGTACTTC. Residues: CASSSHRGSGETQYF.

The chain carries TRBV5-5 and TRBJ2-3, with no clear D. V gave up 3 bases and J gave up 6 bases, with 8 bases separating them. This CDR3 is 12 amino acids long. From germline, CDR1 is SGHKS and CDR2 YYEKEE (reference sequence). The CDR3 nucleotides read TGTGCCAGCAGCTCCGTGGGGGATACGCAGTATTTT. Translating gives CASSSVGDTQYF.

The table lists this clonotype with many counts. The chain has TRBV11-3 and TRBJ2-1, with D uncertain. The CDR3 totals 18 residues. The V end was cut by 2 bases, the J end by 1 base, with 18 bases between. CDR1 and CDR2 from the germline V gene are SGHNT and YENEEA. As DNA, the CDR3 is TGTGCCAGCAGCTTAATCCCAAGCCAGGACGGTTCCTACAATGAGCAGTTCTTC. This translates into CASSLIPSQDGSYNEQFF. The complete variable domain, with remaining parts taken from reference TRBV11-3 and TRBJ2-1, reads EAGVVQSPRYKIIEKKQPVAFWCNPISGHNTLYWYLQNLGQGPELLIRYENEEAVDDSQLPKDRFSAERLKGVDSTLKIQPAELGDSAVYLCASSLIPSQDGSYNEQFFGPGTRLTVL.

This clonotype has a count of ten or more. The gene calls are TRBV10-3 and TRBJ2-1; D may be TRBD1 (5 bases). The CDR3 totals 13 residues. Per germline, CDR1 ENHRY and CDR2 SYGVKD. V lost 7 bases to trimming and J lost 5 bases, with 12 bases between them. The CDR3 bases are TGTGCCATCACCGAAGGGGAAGACAATGAGCAGTTCTTC. This codes for CAITEGEDNEQFF.

This clonotype was seen ten or more times. V is TRBV7-9 and J is TRBJ1-2; D gene ambiguous. Trimming removed 5 bases from V and 4 bases from J, with 11 bases in between. Germline CDR1 reads SEHNR; CDR2 reads FQNEAQ (reference sequence). This CDR3 has 13 amino acids. CDR3: CASSPSGRYGYTF. The CDR3 DNA sequence: TGTGCCAGCAGCCCCAGCGGACGCTATGGCTACACCTTC.

On this clonotype: As the CDR3 is not closed by the conserved phenylalanine or tryptophan, this likely results from a read error. The J gene is TRBJ2-5, the V gene TRBV7-2; a weak D match, TRBD1 (5 bases). CDR3 length equals 16 residues. From germline, CDR1 is SGHTA and CDR2 FQGNSA. The CDR3 coding sequence is TGTGACAGCAGCTTGAGTATTAGACAGTCCCAAGAGACCCAGTACGTC. Protein product: CDSSLSIRQSQETQYV.

This clonotype was observed many times. This chain connects TRBV20-1 to TRBJ2-7; 7 bases are a match to TRBD1. The CDR3 loop spans 13 amino acids. J was trimmed by 9 bases and V by 5 bases; bases with no gene match: 13. CDR1 DFQATT and CDR2 SNEGSKA come from the germline V gene (reference sequence). CDR3 in DNA: TGCAGTGCTGGACCGACAGGGTTCGGGGCGCAGTACTTC. It codes for CSAGPTGFGAQYF.

This clonotype was detected many times. CDR3 in DNA: TGTGCCAGCAGCTTAGTGGTCCCAGATACGCAGTATTTT. This encodes CASSLVVPDTQYF. The rearrangement links TRBV7-2 to TRBJ2-3, with D unresolved. CDR1 is SGHTA, CDR2 FQGNSA, per germline. Trimming removed 1 base at V and 4 bases at J, with 6 bases between. This CDR3 is built from 13 residues. The full variable domain, with the rest looked up from reference TRBV7-2 and TRBJ2-3, is GAGVSQSPSNKVTEKGKDVELRCDPISGHTALYWYRQSLGQGLEFLIYFQGNSAPDKSGLPSDRFSAERTGGSVSTLTIQRTQQEDSAVYLCASSLVVPDTQYFGPGTRLTVL.

Ten or more counts support this clonotype. The chain uses TRBV2 and TRBJ1-1; D uncertain. This CDR3 contains 15 residues. Per germline, CDR1 SNHLY and CDR2 FYNNEI. V lost 5 bases, J lost 4 bases, and 17 bases lay in between. CDR3 amino acids: CASSSFRKAGTEAFF. The CDR3 nucleotides read TGTGCCAGCAGTTCCTTCAGGAAAGCGGGCACTGAAGCTTTCTTT.

This clonotype showed up many times. The rearrangement uses TRBV7-2 and TRBJ2-7, with 7 nucleotides matching TRBD1. This CDR3 spans 16 amino acids. V was clipped by 1 base and J by 5 bases; unmatched bases: 11. CDR1 is SGHTA, CDR2 FQGNSA, per germline. CDR3 sequence reads: CASSLGSRDSPNEQYF. The DNA for the CDR3 is TGTGCCAGCAGCTTAGGGAGCCGGGACAGCCCTAACGAGCAGTACTTC.

This chain links TRBV28 with TRBJ1-2, with a tentative D call TRBD1 (5 bases). V dropped 5 bases and J dropped 7 bases, with 11 bases sitting between them. The CDR3 extends over 12 amino acids. From germline, CDR1 is MDHEN and CDR2 SYDVKM. The CDR3 loop is CASSPQGSGYTF. The CDR3 coding sequence is TGTGCCAGCAGTCCGCAGGGATCTGGCTACACCTTC.

This clonotype has a count of ten or more. Relative to the germline gene, one junction end is altered; a read error may explain this. The genes are TRBV7-2 and TRBJ2-7, with D possibly matching TRBD1 (7 bases). Germline V gene sequence: CDR1 SGHTA, CDR2 FQGNSA. The CDR3 runs to 13 residues. DNA for the CDR3: TGTGCCAGCAGCCTAGCGACAGGGTACGAGCAGTACTTC. Its translation is CASSLATGYEQYF. Based on the CDR3 plus reference TRBV7-2 and TRBJ2-7, the full variable domain is GAGVSQSPSNKVTEKGKDVELRCDPISGHTALYWYRQSLGQGLEFLIYFQGNSAPDKSGLPSDRFSAERTGGSVSTLTIQRTQQEDSAVYLCASSLATGYEQYFGPGTRLTVT.

Only a few counts were recorded for this clonotype. The chain carries TRBV14 and TRBJ1-2; perhaps TRBD1 as D (6 bases). Germline values: CDR1 SGHDN, CDR2 FVKESK. The CDR3 sequence is 13 residues long. Between the trimmed V and J ends, which lost 5 bases and 8 bases, there was a span of 15 bases. The DNA of the CDR3 is TGTGCCAGCAGCATAGGACCAGGGGTCGGCTACACCTTC. Translating it yields CASSIGPGVGYTF.

The CDR3 spells CASSFGTDYEQYF. The CDR3 DNA sequence: TGTGCCAGCAGCTTCGGGACAGATTACGAGCAGTACTTC. This sequence joins TRBV7-2 and TRBJ2-7; TRBD1 aligns across 7 bases. Germline V gene data show CDR1 as SGHTA and CDR2 as FQGNSA. Trimming removed 3 bases from V and 4 bases from J; junction bases left unmatched: 3. The CDR3 totals 13 residues.

At least ten counts were recorded for this clonotype. The chain couples TRBV6-2 or TRBV6-3 to TRBJ2-1; D tentatively fits TRBD1 or TRBD2 (5 bases each). Germline values: CDR1 MNHEY, CDR2 SVGEGT. This CDR3 contains 13 residues. The ends were cut back, 0 bases at V and 8 bases at J, with 8 bases in the middle. The CDR3 spells CASSYSRDHEQFF. CDR3 sequence (DNA): TGTGCCAGCAGTTACTCTAGGGACCATGAGCAGTTCTTC.

In its sample, this clonotype was seen many times. The chain uses TRBV2 and TRBJ1-1, with no clear D. Germline V gene lookup returns CDR1 SNHLY and CDR2 FYNNEI. The V end lost 5 bases, the J end lost 1 base, and 8 bases lay between the germline ends. This CDR3 is built from 13 residues. CDR3 nucleotide sequence: TGTGCCAGCAGTTTCGACGGGAACACTGAAGCTTTCTTT. Amino acids: CASSFDGNTEAFF.

This clonotype was seen only once. The chain carries TRBV12-3 or TRBV12-4 and TRBJ1-4, with D maybe TRBD1 (6 bases). Trimming removed 3 bases from V and 5 bases from J, with 7 bases in between. CDR3 size: 13 residues. DNA of the CDR3: TGTGCCAGCAGTTTTCAGGGGAATGAAAAACTGTTTTTT. Amino acids: CASSFQGNEKLFF.